These 9 T cell receptor beta chains were sequenced from one sample in a study of blood T cell repertoires in COVID-19. Measured with immunoSEQ multiplex PCR; TCRdb has only the in-frame clones, and not every one. Of about 70,000 clones in the sample, 65% to 90% were seen once. Sequenced material: peripheral blood. Receptor source: a woman aged 60-70 years with acute or convalescent COVID-19.

The genes are TRBV28 and TRBJ1-5; a weak D match, TRBD1 (5 bases). This CDR3 is built from 14 residues. Per germline, CDR1 MDHEN and CDR2 SYDVKM. Trimming took 1 base from V and 3 from J, leaving 7 bases between them. The CDR3 spells CASSLSGYNQPQHF. In nucleotides, the CDR3 is TGTGCCAGCAGTTTATCAGGGTACAATCAGCCCCAGCATTTT.

The rearrangement joins TRBV7-9 to TRBJ1-4; TRBD1 matches 9 bases. Germline V CDR1 and CDR2: SEHNR, FQNEAQ (reference sequence). The ends lost 5 bases at V and 2 bases at J; junction bases unmatched: 9. The CDR3 is 17 amino acids. The CDR3 is CASSQGQGGGTNEKLFF. CDR3 bases: TGTGCCAGCAGCCAGGGACAGGGTGGAGGGACTAATGAAAAACTGTTTTTT.

CDR3 loop: CASSEAGTSTDTQYF. For the CDR3, the DNA is TGTGCCAGCAGTGAGGCGGGAACTAGCACAGATACGCAGTATTTT. The chain uses TRBV2 and TRBJ2-3; tentatively, D is TRBD2 (6 bases). This CDR3 contains 15 residues. Germline V gives CDR1 SNHLY, CDR2 FYNNEI. The V end was cut by 3 bases, the J end by 0 bases, with 10 bases between.

The chain recombines TRBV6-5 with TRBJ2-1, with TRBD1 matching 9 bases. With V trimmed by 6 bases and J by 4 bases, 7 bases remained unmatched. CDR3 length: 15 amino acids. Germline CDR1 is MNHEY and CDR2 is SVGAGI. The CDR3 reads CASRYRDRAYNEQFF. For the CDR3, the DNA is TGTGCCAGCAGGTACCGGGACAGGGCTTACAATGAGCAGTTCTTC.

V usage is TRBV4-1 and J usage is TRBJ1-2; D not resolved. V was shortened by 1 base and J by 7 bases, with 13 bases between the two germline ends. The CDR3 covers 14 residues. CDR1 is MGHRA, CDR2 YSYEKL, per germline. The CDR3, as DNA: TGCGCCAGCAGCCAAGTCCCGCGGCCCGGTGGCTACACCTTC. Protein sequence: CASSQVPRPGGYTF.

CDR3 region: CASSPTSYTEAFF. The DNA of the CDR3 is TGTGCCAGCAGTCCAACATCGTACACTGAAGCTTTCTTT. V gene TRBV7-3 combines with J gene TRBJ1-1, with D unresolved. Between the trimmed V and J ends, which lost 6 bases and 3 bases, there was a span of 11 bases. Germline lookup yields CDR1 SGHTA and CDR2 FQGTGA. The CDR3 spans 13 residues. The full variable domain, in which reference TRBV7-3 and TRBJ1-1 provide the parts outside the CDR3, is GAGVSQTPSNKVTEKGKYVELRCDPISGHTALYWYRQSLGQGPEFLIYFQGTGAADDSGLPNDRFFAVRPEGSVSTLKIQRTERGDSAVYLCASSPTSYTEAFFGQGTRLTVV.

The count of this clone is one. The J gene is TRBJ2-7, the V gene TRBV5-4, with D uncertain. CDR3 length equals 15 residues. Trimming took 4 bases from V and 3 from J, leaving 17 bases between them. Germline lookup yields CDR1 SGHNT and CDR2 YYREEE (reference sequence). CDR3 nucleotides: TGTGCCAGCAGCCCCCCCCCACCGGTCGACTACGAGCAGTACTTC. This sequence encodes CASSPPPPVDYEQYF.

The table lists this clone with a count of one. V and J are TRBV5-1 and TRBJ2-7, with 11 bases fitting TRBD2. The CDR3 totals 15 residues. The J segment lost 9 bases and the V segment lost 4 bases, leaving 12 bases of the junction unmatched. The germline V gene encodes CDR1 SGHRS and CDR2 YFSETQ. The CDR3 loop reads CASSISGRADSVQYF. DNA for the CDR3: TGCGCCAGCAGCATTAGCGGGAGGGCCGACTCCGTGCAGTACTTC.

The chain is built from TRBV28 and TRBJ1-2, with a weak D call TRBD1 (5 bases). The V gene lost 4 bases and the J gene lost 4 bases, with 10 bases spanning the gap. Germline assignment: CDR1 MDHEN and CDR2 SYDVKM. This CDR3 is built from 13 residues. The chain's CDR3 is CASSSQGAYGYTF. The CDR3 coding sequence is TGTGCCAGCAGTTCACAAGGGGCCTATGGCTACACCTTC.